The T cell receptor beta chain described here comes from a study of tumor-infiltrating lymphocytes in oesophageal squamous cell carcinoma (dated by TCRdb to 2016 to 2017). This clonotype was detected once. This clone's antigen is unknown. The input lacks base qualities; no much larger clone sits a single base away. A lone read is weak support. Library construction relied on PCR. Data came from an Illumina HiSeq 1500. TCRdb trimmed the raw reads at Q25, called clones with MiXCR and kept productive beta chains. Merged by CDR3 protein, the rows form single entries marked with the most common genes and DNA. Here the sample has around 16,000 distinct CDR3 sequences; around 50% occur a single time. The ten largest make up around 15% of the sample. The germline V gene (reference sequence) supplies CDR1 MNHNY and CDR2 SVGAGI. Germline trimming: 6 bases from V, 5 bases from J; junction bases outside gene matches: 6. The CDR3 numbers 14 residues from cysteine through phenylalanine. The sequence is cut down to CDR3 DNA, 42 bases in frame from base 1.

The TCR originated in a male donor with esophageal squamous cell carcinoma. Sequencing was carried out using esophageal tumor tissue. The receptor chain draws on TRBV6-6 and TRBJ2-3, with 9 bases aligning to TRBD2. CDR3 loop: CASSGSGRLDTQYF. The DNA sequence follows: TGTGCCAGCAGCGGTAGCGGGAGATTAGATACGCAGTATTTT.